The rows below give T cell receptor beta chains drawn from one sample of a study of T cell responses to AZD1222 COVID-19 vaccine. Produced via immunoSEQ multiplex PCR; TCRdb's table is partial and in-frame only. The repertoire consists of some 90,000 clones, with nearly 90% occurring once and the leading ten covering more than 1.3%. Sample: peripheral blood, taken on day 0 of AZD1222 vaccination. The receptors were sampled from an adult in good health. Each CDR3 is given with its conserved first and last residue. The D gene is left open where the match is weak. Only some rows state a clone size, as once, few, many or a class for expanded clones.

clone_size,d_call,v_call,cdr3_length,j_call,cdr3_aa,cdr3_nt
-,-,TRBV6-1,14,TRBJ2-7,CASSEGRYDYEQYF,TGTGCCAGCAGTGAAGGGCGTTACGACTACGAGCAGTACTTC
-,-,TRBV7-7,15,TRBJ2-2,CASSFTDSTTGELFF,TGTGCTAGCAGCTTCACAGACAGCACCACCGGGGAGCTGTTTTTT
-,-,TRBV9,16,TRBJ1-6,CASSVALSSGDSPLHF,TGTGCCAGCAGCGTAGCGCTCAGTTCTGGTGATTCACCCCTCCACTTT
few,TRBD1,TRBV5-1,14,TRBJ2-1,CASSPGTGYNEQFF,TGCGCCAGCAGCCCCGGGACAGGGTACAATGAGCAGTTCTTC
few,TRBD2,TRBV18,18,TRBJ2-2,CASSSPGLADYNTGELFF,TGTGCCAGCTCATCGCCGGGACTAGCGGACTATAACACCGGGGAGCTGTTTTTT
-,TRBD1,TRBV30,13,TRBJ2-1,CAWSQGSNNEQFF,TGTGCCTGGTCACAGGGGAGCAACAATGAGCAGTTCTTC
-,-,TRBV9,17,TRBJ2-5,CASSLRQGGAGEETQYF,TGTGCCAGCAGCTTGAGACAGGGTGGAGCGGGAGAAGAGACCCAGTACTTC
-,TRBD2,TRBV29-1,14,TRBJ2-1,CSVGFSGRTNEQFF,TGCAGCGTTGGATTTAGCGGGAGAACGAATGAGCAGTTCTTC
-,-,TRBV6-5,15,TRBJ2-2,CASTLGLGNSGELFF,TGTGCCAGCACCTTGGGGCTGGGCAACTCCGGGGAGCTGTTTTTT
-,-,TRBV9,15,TRBJ2-3,CASRLGPSPKDTQYF,TGTGCCAGCAGACTGGGGCCTTCCCCGAAAGATACGCAGTATTTT
-,-,TRBV21-1,18,TRBJ2-2,CANVEGDRTTLNTGELFF,TGTGCCAACGTCGAAGGGGACAGGACGACCTTGAACACCGGGGAGCTGTTTTTT
-,-,TRBV6-5,14,TRBJ1-2,CASSYSADLYGYTF,TGTGCCAGCAGTTACTCAGCGGACCTCTATGGCTACACCTTC
-,-,TRBV12-3/TRBV12-4,12,TRBJ2-1,CASRTAENEQFF,TGTGCCAGCAGGACAGCGGAGAATGAGCAGTTCTTC
-,-,TRBV18,13,TRBJ1-2,CASSTRDNYGYTF,TGTGCCAGCTCAACCCGGGACAACTATGGCTACACCTTC
-,-,TRBV29-1,13,TRBJ2-1,CSVGKGLNNEQFF,TGCAGCGTTGGAAAAGGGTTGAACAATGAGCAGTTCTTC
-,-,TRBV18,12,TRBJ1-5,CASSPTGAAQHF,TGTGCCAGCTCACCTACCGGGGCGGCCCAGCATTTT
few,TRBD2,TRBV11-3,15,TRBJ2-7,CASSTRTSGFYEQYF,TGTGCCAGCAGCACACGGACTAGCGGGTTCTACGAGCAGTACTTC
-,-,TRBV5-6,13,TRBJ2-7,CASSLRGAGEQYF,TGTGCCAGCAGCTTAAGAGGGGCCGGGGAGCAGTACTTC
-,TRBD2,TRBV14,19,TRBJ2-5,CASSQDSLAGGMFQETQYF,TGTGCCAGCAGCCAAGATAGTCTTGCGGGAGGCATGTTCCAAGAGACCCAGTACTTC
-,TRBD1,TRBV7-6,15,TRBJ1-4,CASSSSGGSNEKLFF,TGTGCCAGCAGCTCTTCAGGGGGCTCGAATGAAAAACTGTTTTTT
-,-,TRBV7-3,14,TRBJ2-1,CASSLNSIRNEQFF,TGTGCCAGCAGCTTAAACTCCATCAGGAATGAGCAGTTCTTC
-,-,TRBV10-1,19,TRBJ1-4,CASSEGGRGRVSTNEKLFF,TGCGCCAGCAGTGAGGGGGGCAGGGGAAGGGTTTCAACTAATGAAAAACTGTTTTTT
once,-,TRBV19,13,TRBJ1-2,CASSGGTYYGYTF,TGTGCCAGTAGTGGGGGGACATACTATGGCTACACCTTC
few,TRBD1,TRBV19,13,TRBJ1-5,CATTGIPRQPQHF,TGTGCCACGACAGGGATCCCCCGTCAGCCCCAGCATTTT
-,TRBD1,TRBV7-9,12,TRBJ1-2,CASIGQDYGYTF,TGTGCCAGCATAGGACAGGACTATGGCTACACCTTC
-,-,TRBV7-2,15,TRBJ1-3,CASTPGPSSGNTIYF,TGTGCCAGCACCCCGGGACCGAGCTCTGGAAACACCATATATTTT
-,-,TRBV15,14,TRBJ2-7,CATSKATQGYEQYF,TGTGCCACCAGCAAAGCGACGCAGGGCTACGAGCAGTACTTC
once,TRBD2,TRBV7-3,15,TRBJ2-2,CASSLGGSGVGELFF,TGTGCCAGCAGCTTAGGCGGGAGTGGGGTCGGGGAGCTGTTTTTT
-,-,TRBV19,16,TRBJ1-5,CATEMGIGGSNQPQHF,TGTGCCACCGAAATGGGGATTGGAGGGAGCAATCAGCCCCAGCATTTT
once,-,TRBV5-1,15,TRBJ2-2,CASSLSEGGTGELFF,TGCGCCAGCAGCTTGTCCGAGGGGGGCACCGGGGAGCTGTTTTTT
-,-,TRBV6-6,11,TRBJ1-1,CASSSGGEAFF,TGTGCCAGCAGTTCCGGCGGAGAAGCTTTCTTT
-,-,TRBV7-2,15,TRBJ1-3,CASSLNGRSGNTIYF,TGTGCCAGCAGCTTAAATGGTCGCTCTGGAAACACCATATATTTT
-,TRBD1,TRBV5-6,15,TRBJ1-5,CASSPTGGGNQPQHF,TGTGCCAGCAGTCCTACAGGGGGAGGCAATCAGCCCCAGCATTTT